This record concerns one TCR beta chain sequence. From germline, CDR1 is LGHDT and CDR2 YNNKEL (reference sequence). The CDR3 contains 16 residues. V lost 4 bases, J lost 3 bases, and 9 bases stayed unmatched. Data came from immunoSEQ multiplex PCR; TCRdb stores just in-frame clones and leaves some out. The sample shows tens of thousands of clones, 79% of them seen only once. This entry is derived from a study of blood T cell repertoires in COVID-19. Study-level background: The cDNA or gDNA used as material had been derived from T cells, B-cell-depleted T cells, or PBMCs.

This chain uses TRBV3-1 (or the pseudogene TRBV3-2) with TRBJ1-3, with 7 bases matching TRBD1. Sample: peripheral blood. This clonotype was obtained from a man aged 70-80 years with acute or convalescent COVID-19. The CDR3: CASSLQTGTGGNTIYF. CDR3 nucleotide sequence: TGTGCCAGCAGCCTACAGACAGGGACGGGTGGAAACACCATATATTTT.